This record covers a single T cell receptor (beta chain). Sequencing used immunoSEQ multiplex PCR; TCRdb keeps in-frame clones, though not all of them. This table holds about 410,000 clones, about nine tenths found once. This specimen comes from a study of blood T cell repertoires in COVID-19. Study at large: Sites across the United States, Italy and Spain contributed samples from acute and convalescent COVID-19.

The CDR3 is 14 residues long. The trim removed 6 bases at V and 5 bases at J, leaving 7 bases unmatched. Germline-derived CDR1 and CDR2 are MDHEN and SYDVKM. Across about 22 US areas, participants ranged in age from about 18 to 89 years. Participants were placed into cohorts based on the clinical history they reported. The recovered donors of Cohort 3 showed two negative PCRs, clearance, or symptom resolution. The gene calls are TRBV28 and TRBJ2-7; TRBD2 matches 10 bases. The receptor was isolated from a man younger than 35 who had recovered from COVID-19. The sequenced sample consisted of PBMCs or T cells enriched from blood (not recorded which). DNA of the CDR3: TGTGCCAGCAGCACGCCGGGACTAGCGAACGAGCAGTACTTC. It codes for CASSTPGLANEQYF.